This entry describes one T cell receptor (beta chain). Here immunoSEQ multiplex PCR was the method, and the copy in TCRdb shows in-frame clones only, minus some. The sample holds nearly 25,000 clones; about two thirds are singletons and the top ten take 7.5% to 10%. The source of the sample is a study of early stage breast cancer tumors. As for the study in general: ER+/PR+/HER2- status applied to about 70% of the 16 invasive breast tumors.

Input material: breast tumor tissue. This clonotype was sampled from a person between 55 and 69 years old with breast cancer.

CDR3 sequence: CASSLVGRVGQPQHF. For the CDR3, the DNA is TGTGCCAGCAGCTTAGTCGGCAGGGTGGGTCAGCCCCAGCATTTT. The chain employs TRBV7-9 and TRBJ1-5, with a weak D call TRBD1 (5 bases). Between the trimmed V and J ends, which lost 1 base and 6 bases, there was a span of 13 bases. The germline CDR1 and CDR2 sequences are SEHNR and FQNEAQ (reference sequence). This CDR3 spans 15 amino acids.